This entry concerns a single T cell receptor beta chain. Its specificity is not known. Trimming shortened V by 2 bases and J by 0 bases, and 15 bases separated the two germline ends. CDR3 length equals 18 residues. Per germline, CDR1 SGHNT and CDR2 YYREEE (reference sequence). These data originate in a study of T cell clones after liver transplantation. Across the study: Immunosuppression withdrawal was tried within 2 years after liver transplantation in this trial. Timepoints were pre-transplant, pre-withdrawal, and after withdrawal was completed or failed. Tolerance: complete withdrawal held at least one year, liver enzymes staying within twice normal.

Findings and caveats of the study: Migration into the graft, not deletion, may explain lost graft donor-reactive T cells.

The repertoire was sequenced with immunoSEQ multiplex PCR; TCRdb's copy has only in-frame clones and lacks some. The sample lists about 74,000 clones, 80% occurring once. The V gene is TRBV5-4, the J gene TRBJ2-6; D ambiguous. The TCR comes from a human donor who received a liver transplant. The sequenced sample was CD4+ T cells from blood, obtained before liver transplant. The CDR3 is CASSLAVTASSGANVLTF. CDR3 sequence (DNA): TGTGCCAGCAGCTTAGCAGTCACAGCAAGCTCTGGGGCCAACGTCCTGACTTTC.